The clone carrying this TCR beta chain was picked up a small number of times. Preparing the TCRbeta library involved the use of unique molecular identifiers. TCRdb ran MiXCR on the PCR reads and lists one entry per CDR3 protein. Of 250,000 to 400,000 distinct CDR3 sequences in the sample, 23% were seen once. V dropped 0 bases and J dropped 2 bases, with 6 bases sitting between them. Per germline, CDR1 SGHTA and CDR2 FQGTGA. The length of the CDR3 is 14 residues. This entry belongs to a study of T-cell reconstitution after alpha-beta-depleted transplantation in children. The genes are TRBV7-3 and TRBJ2-3; D not resolved. The sequences come from PBMCs, mostly from graft donor cells, collected 180 days after TCRalphabeta/CD19-depleted stem cell transplant. The sequence was obtained from a male patient under 18 who had a stem cell transplant for acute lymphoblastic leukemia, so the T cells may come from the graft donor. The CDR3 is CASSLTKVTDTQYF. In nucleotides, the CDR3 is TGTGCCAGCAGCTTAACAAAGGTCACAGATACGCAGTATTTT.